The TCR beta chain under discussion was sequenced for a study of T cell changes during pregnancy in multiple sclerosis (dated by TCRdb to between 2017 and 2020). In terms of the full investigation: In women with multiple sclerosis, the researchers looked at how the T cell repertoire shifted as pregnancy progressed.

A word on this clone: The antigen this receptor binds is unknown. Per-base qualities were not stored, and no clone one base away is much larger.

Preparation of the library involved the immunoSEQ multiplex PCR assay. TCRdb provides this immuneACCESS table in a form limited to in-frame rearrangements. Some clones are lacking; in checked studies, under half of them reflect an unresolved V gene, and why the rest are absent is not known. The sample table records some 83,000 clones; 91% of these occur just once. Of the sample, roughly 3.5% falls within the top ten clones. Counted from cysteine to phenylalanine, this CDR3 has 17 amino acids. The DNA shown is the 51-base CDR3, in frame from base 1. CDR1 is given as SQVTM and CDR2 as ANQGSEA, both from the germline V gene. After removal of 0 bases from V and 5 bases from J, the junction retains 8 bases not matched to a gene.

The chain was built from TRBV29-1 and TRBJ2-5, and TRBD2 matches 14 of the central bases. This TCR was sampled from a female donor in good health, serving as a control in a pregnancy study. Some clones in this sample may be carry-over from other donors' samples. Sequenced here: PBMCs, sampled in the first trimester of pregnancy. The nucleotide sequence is TGCAGCGTTGAAGATCCCGGGACTAGCGGGAGATGGGAGACCCAGTACTTC. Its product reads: CSVEDPGTSGRWETQYF.